The rows below give T cell receptor beta chains drawn from one sample of a study of shared clonotypes between healthy human individuals. Clones were sequenced by immunoSEQ multiplex PCR, and TCRdb holds only the in-frame ones, with some missing. The sample lists around 1.9 million clones, more than 85% occurring once. The specimen was naive CD8+ T cells from PBMCs. The receptor source for this set is a man between 18 and 29 years old in good health. Some clones in this sample may be carry-over from other donors' samples. The CDR3 runs from the conserved cysteine through the conserved F or W. D genes are given only for firm matches. The size entry is marked missing in some rows and otherwise reads once, few, many or a size class.

j_call v_call clone_size cdr3_length d_call cdr3_aa cdr3_nt
TRBJ2-7 TRBV6-6 - 14 - CASSGERELYEQYF TGTGCCAGCAGTGGGGAAAGGGAGCTCTACGAGCAGTACTTC
TRBJ2-7 TRBV27 - 15 - CASSPLAGLGGEQYF TGTGCCAGCAGCCCCCTAGCAGGGCTTGGAGGGGAGCAGTACTTC
TRBJ2-6 TRBV6-5 - 15 - CASSYGFSGANVLTF TGTGCCAGCAGTTACGGGTTCTCTGGGGCCAACGTCCTGACTTTC
TRBJ2-7 TRBV9 - 12 - CASSGPSREQYF TGTGCCAGCAGCGGGCCCTCCCGCGAGCAGTACTTC
TRBJ2-7 TRBV27 - 16 - CASSLLLGRSSYEQYF TGTGCCAGCAGTTTATTATTAGGTAGGAGCTCCTACGAGCAGTACTTC
TRBJ2-5 TRBV5-1 - 18 TRBD1 CASSLDRLKGAIQETQYF TGCGCCAGCAGCTTGGATCGGTTGAAGGGGGCCATCCAAGAGACCCAGTACTTC
TRBJ2-7 TRBV7-2 once 13 - CASSILGGYEQYF TGTGCCAGCAGCATCTTGGGGGGCTACGAGCAGTACTTC
TRBJ2-1 TRBV11-2 - 18 - CASSFTGDPGPKGNEQFF TGTGCCAGCAGTTTTACGGGGGACCCGGGCCCCAAGGGCAATGAGCAGTTCTTC
TRBJ2-3 TRBV19 - 16 TRBD2 CASSILAGGPADTQYF TGTGCCAGTAGTATTCTAGCGGGAGGGCCTGCAGATACGCAGTATTTT
TRBJ1-1 TRBV7-9 - 12 - CASSLRGPEAFF TGTGCCAGCAGCTTACGGGGCCCTGAAGCTTTCTTT
TRBJ2-5 TRBV29-1 - 17 TRBD2 CSVQGSRLARRGETQYF TGCAGCGTCCAGGGCTCGCGACTAGCCCGAAGAGGGGAGACCCAGTACTTC
TRBJ2-5 TRBV21-1 - 14 - CASSKAFVPETQYF TGTGCCAGCAGCAAAGCCTTCGTACCAGAGACCCAGTACTTC
TRBJ2-1 TRBV15 - 15 TRBD1 CATSGGTGGFNEQFF TGTGCCACCAGCGGAGGGACAGGGGGATTCAATGAGCAGTTCTTC
TRBJ1-2 TRBV9 - 14 - CASSVAGDHYGYTF TGTGCCAGCAGCGTAGCCGGCGACCACTATGGCTACACCTTC